In its sample, the clone carrying this T cell receptor (beta chain) was seen many times. Time point given: newly diagnosed GD, antithyroid drugs for less than 3 months. Following extraction of RNA from PBMCs, that RNA was used to make the TCR library. Germline lookup yields CDR1 DFQATT and CDR2 SNEGSKA (reference sequence). This CDR3 spans 15 amino acids. With 2 bases removed from V and 9 bases from J, the gap between germline ends came to 20 bases. The sample originates from a study of regulatory T cells in long-lasting Graves disease. In building TCR beta libraries, iRepertoire HTBI primers were used together with Arm-PCR of CDR3 regions. TCRdb analysed the multiplex PCR reads with MiXCR anew, one entry per CDR3 protein. The table has about 400,000 distinct CDR3 sequences, roughly 15% seen once. The sample was also reused in another study, on T cells in Graves' hyperthyroidism and ophthalmopathy.

The sequencing used peripheral blood mononuclear cells (PBMCs), collected at new diagnosis, from a patient treated with antithyroid drugs. This clonotype was obtained from a young woman with Graves disease. The chain recombines TRBV20-1 with TRBJ2-1; the D gene could be TRBD1 or TRBD2 (5 bases each). CDR3 sequence: CSARFDAGTQGEQFF. CDR3 DNA: TGCAGTGCTAGATTCGATGCCGGGACCCAGGGTGAGCAGTTCTTC.